Sequencing of this TCR beta chain was carried out in a study of blood T cell repertoires in COVID-19. Germline assignment: CDR1 SNHLY and CDR2 FYNNEI. V was trimmed by 0 bases and J by 8 bases, leaving 11 bases between them. The length of the CDR3 is 14 residues. The method was immunoSEQ multiplex PCR; TCRdb's version includes in-frame clones alone and lacks a portion of them. The sample has more than 150,000 clones, more than 75% seen once; the top ten hold just under 0.9%. This clonotype was obtained from a woman under 30 who had recovered from COVID-19. The chain couples TRBV2 to TRBJ2-1; weak D call: TRBD2 (5 bases). Sequencing was performed on peripheral blood. DNA of the CDR3: TGTGCCAGCAGTGAAGCGGGAGACGGGGATGAGCAGTTCTTC. It translates to CASSEAGDGDEQFF.